This TCR beta chain was documented in a study of T cells in Graves' hyperthyroidism and ophthalmopathy. Points from the study as a whole: The blood repertoire included most of the expanded thyroid clonotypes above 0.001.

CDR3 length: 14 residues. Germline V gene sequence: CDR1 MGHDK, CDR2 SYGVNS. V shed 0 bases and J shed 5 bases, with 10 bases lying between them. These patients, aged 18 to 65, had recently diagnosed hyperthyroidism lasting under 2 months. Exclusion followed for patients with uncontrolled infection, other autoimmune disease, pregnancy or lactation. This clonotype was found a few times. What it binds is unknown. RNA transcripts gave rise to amplified TCR beta CDR3 regions. First-round RT-PCR with HTBI primers amplified the TCR CDR3 region. A single record per CDR3 protein comes from TCRdb applying MiXCR to the multiplex PCR reads. The table includes around 350,000 distinct CDR3 sequences, 19% detected once.

This clonotype was obtained from a woman younger than 35 with Graves' hyperthyroidism. The sample taken for sequencing was blood. The rearrangement links TRBV25-1 to TRBJ2-5, with D possibly being TRBD2 (5 bases). The CDR3 is CASSEYSWRETQYF. CDR3 nucleotides: TGTGCCAGCAGTGAATATAGCTGGAGGGAGACCCAGTACTTC.